Below are 9 T cell receptor beta chains sequenced from a single sample in a study of blood T cell repertoires in COVID-19. Generated by immunoSEQ multiplex PCR, the TCRdb table keeps only in-frame clones and is missing some. The table records about 110,000 clones, over 75% of them present only once. Source material: peripheral blood. The receptor source for this set is a woman aged 45-65 years with acute or convalescent COVID-19.

V gene TRBV5-1 combines with J gene TRBJ2-3; D is ambiguous. Germline CDR1 SGHRS, CDR2 YFSETQ. V gave up 0 bases and J gave up 1 base, with 6 bases separating them. The CDR3 spans 14 residues. The CDR3 spells CASSLVLGTDTQYF. CDR3 in DNA: TGCGCCAGCAGCTTGGTATTAGGCACAGATACGCAGTATTTT.

The chain combines TRBV2 with TRBJ2-2; 13 positions agree with TRBD2. This CDR3 spans 15 amino acids. With V trimmed by 8 bases and J by 5 bases, 5 bases remained unmatched. The V gene's germline CDR1 is SNHLY and CDR2 FYNNEI. CDR3 region: CASGSGLAGTGELFF. The CDR3 DNA follows: TGTGCCAGCGGGTCGGGACTAGCGGGGACCGGGGAGCTGTTTTTT.

The chain couples TRBV19 to TRBJ1-6, with D possibly TRBD1 on 5 matching bases. CDR3 length equals 17 residues. Trimming left V 4 bases short and J 10 bases short, with 23 bases between. Germline V gives CDR1 LNHDA, CDR2 SQIVND (reference sequence). As DNA, the CDR3 is TGTGCCAGTAGTACTCGGGGGGAGAGGCTCCTGGGATCACCCCTCCACTTT. It specifies CASSTRGERLLGSPLHF.

The rearrangement links TRBV3-1 (or the pseudogene TRBV3-2) to TRBJ2-5; 10 nucleotides agree with TRBD2. J was trimmed by 1 base and V by 4 bases; bases with no gene match: 3. The CDR3 loop spans 15 amino acids. The germline V gene has CDR1 LGHDT and CDR2 YNNKEL (reference sequence). The CDR3 DNA sequence: TGTGCCAGCAGCCCGAGCGGGGGGGTCCAAGAGACCCAGTACTTC. This codes for CASSPSGGVQETQYF.

The chain is built from TRBV7-9 and TRBJ2-5; 12 bases fit TRBD2. Losses at the gene ends were 5 bases for V and 5 bases for J; bases not matched to a gene: 18. The CDR3 has 19 amino acids. Germline loops: CDR1 SEHNR, CDR2 FQNEAQ (reference sequence). CDR3 in DNA: TGTGCCAGCAGCCCCCGACTGGCTAGCGGGGGGGCCTTTGGGGAGACCCAGTACTTC. Translated: CASSPRLASGGAFGETQYF.

This clone was found a few times. The chain uses TRBV29-1 and TRBJ1-4; a weak D match, TRBD1 (5 bases). The V gene lost 7 bases and the J gene lost 2 bases, with 14 bases spanning the gap. The V gene's germline CDR1 is SQVTM and CDR2 ANQGSEA. The CDR3 has 14 amino acids. The CDR3 sequence: CSGGAGGTNEKLFF. The CDR3 nucleotides are TGCAGCGGTGGGGCGGGGGGGACTAATGAAAAACTGTTTTTT.

V is TRBV7-3 and J is TRBJ1-1; no clear D gene. Per the germline V gene, CDR1 is SGHTA and CDR2 is FQGTGA. Trimming removed 0 bases from V and 2 bases from J, with 10 bases in between. This CDR3 region has 15 residues. This CDR3 reads CASSLTRLTNTEAFF. CDR3 in DNA: TGTGCCAGCAGCTTAACGAGACTTACTAACACTGAAGCTTTCTTT.

The chain couples TRBV19 to TRBJ1-3; no firm D call. Trimming pared 5 bases from V and 1 base from J, leaving 12 bases between. Germline V gene lookup returns CDR1 LNHDA and CDR2 SQIVND (reference sequence). This CDR3 is built from 15 residues. The CDR3 sequence: CASSYPRGSGNTIYF. CDR3 in DNA: TGTGCCAGTAGTTACCCTCGAGGATCTGGAAACACCATATATTTT.

The V gene is TRBV9, the J gene TRBJ2-2; D is perhaps TRBD1 (5 bases). This CDR3 region has 14 residues. CDR1 is SGDLS, CDR2 YYNGEE, per germline. V gave up 3 bases and J gave up 2 bases, with 8 bases separating them. The CDR3 sequence: CASSDRINTGELFF. Here the CDR3 DNA reads TGTGCCAGCAGCGACAGGATCAACACCGGGGAGCTGTTTTTT. Full variable domain (rest looked up from reference TRBV9 and TRBJ2-2): DSGVTQTPKHLITATGQRVTLRCSPRSGDLSVYWYQQSLDQGLQFLIQYYNGEERAKGNILERFSAQQFPDLHSELNLSSLELGDSALYFCASSDRINTGELFFGEGSRLTVL.